This TCR beta chain stems from a study of control samples from healthy donors and cancer patients. The table came from immunoSEQ multiplex PCR; TCRdb's copy has only in-frame clones and leaves some out. The sample includes 150,000 to 200,000 clones, 88% of them seen just once. This clone was counted once. This CDR3 region has 16 residues. Germline V gene lookup returns CDR1 SGDLS and CDR2 YYNGEE. Trimming left V 0 bases short and J 0 bases short, with 10 bases between. Specimen: blood. The chain has TRBV9 and TRBJ1-3; no clear D. This sequence originates from a young woman in good health. The CDR3 reads CASSVAPARSGNTIYF. DNA for the CDR3: TGTGCCAGCAGCGTAGCTCCAGCCCGCTCTGGAAACACCATATATTTT.